Sequencing of this TCR beta chain was carried out in a study of beta chain features in type 1 diabetes. Across the study: Age, gender and cell yields were similar between patients and healthy donors.

Every isolated RNA sample was fully reverse transcribed, so sequencing captured expressed TCRB transcripts. Regulatory, naive and central memory T cell samples averaged around 3.6 million reads. Generated by immunoSEQ multiplex PCR, the TCRdb table keeps only in-frame clones and is missing some. Here the sample spans 95,000 to 150,000 clones, 16% being singletons. Study findings and constraints: Significant though moderate, a shortening of TCRB CDR3s appeared in all four CD4+ subsets of Type 1 diabetes patients. More deletions and fewer insertions at VDJ junctions were found in patients with type 1 diabetes. Reads derived from cDNA could over-represent cells showing high TCR expression.

This clone was seen more than once but under ten times. Its antigen is not known. The CDR3 covers 11 residues. Germline assignment: CDR1 MNHEY and CDR2 SVGAGI. Trimming removed 7 bases from V and 5 bases from J, with 8 bases in between. Material for sequencing was central memory CD4+ T cells from blood. The chain joins TRBV6-5 to TRBJ2-5; D is uncertain. The sequence came from a man under 40 with type 1 diabetes. CDR3 nucleotides: TGTGCCAGCAAATCGGATGAGACCCAGTACTTC. Translation: CASKSDETQYF.